This T cell receptor beta chain originates from a study of blood T cell repertoires in COVID-19. Authors' analysis steps: Reference gene primer amplification yielded estimated nucleated cell counts. This table comes from immunoSEQ multiplex PCR, and its TCRdb copy is limited to in-frame clones, with some not included. V, J and clone size reflect that table, while D and trimming were determined from the DNA. Of 150,000 to 200,000 clones listed, more than 70% are singletons. The CDR3 has 17 residues. V shed 1 base, J shed 6 bases, and the junction held 6 bases outside the gene matches. The germline V gene has CDR1 LGHNA and CDR2 YNFKEQ.

The sequence came from a human donor in a cohort sampled during active COVID-19. Sequencing input: peripheral blood. The chain carries TRBV4-2 and TRBJ2-2, with TRBD1 matching 12 bases. The CDR3 DNA follows: TGTGCCAGCAGCCAAGGTGGGACAGGGGGCATCCCCGGGGAGCTGTTTTTT. This gives the protein CASSQGGTGGIPGELFF.